This T cell receptor beta chain is drawn from a study of beta chain features in type 1 diabetes. Study-level results: The study found that naive, central memory and Treg TCRB repertoires appeared more similar in patients than in healthy donors.

Expressed TCRB transcripts were sequenced, since all the RNA that had been isolated was reverse transcribed. Libraries were prepared by immunoSEQ multiplex PCR; TCRdb keeps only in-frame clonotypes and omits some of them. The sample holds roughly 400,000 clones, around 13% seen once. Germline CDR1 is MGHDK and CDR2 is SYGVNS. Unmatched junction bases numbered 7, after V lost 4 bases and J lost 5 bases. CDR3 size: 15 residues. Comments on this clone: Its matching antigen is unknown.

Sequencing was performed on naive CD4+ T cells from blood. The clonotype comes from a young man in good health. The V call is TRBV25-1, the J call TRBJ2-5; 10 bases align to TRBD2. The DNA of the CDR3 is TGTGCCAGCAGTGGGGCTAGCGGGAGATTGGAGACCCAGTACTTC. Its protein is CASSGASGRLETQYF.